Listed below are T cell receptor beta chains from one sample, sequenced in a study of memory CD4+ T cells and cytomegalovirus serostatus. Here immunoSEQ multiplex PCR was the method, and the copy in TCRdb shows in-frame clones only, minus some. The sample records approximately 60,000 clones, over 70% being singletons. The sequenced sample consisted of memory CD4+ T cells from blood. All receptors come from an adult in good health and CMV-seropositive. The CDR3 runs from the conserved cysteine through the conserved F or W. A D gene is named only where the DNA matches it firmly. Clone size is given for some rows only: seen once, a few or many times, or a class if the clone is expanded.

d_gene	abundance	v_gene	j_gene	CDR3nt	CDR3aa
NA	NA	TRBV29-1	TRBJ2-5	TGCAGCGCAGAACAGGGCGTGGAGACCCAGTACTTC	CSAEQGVETQYF
NA	NA	TRBV6-5	TRBJ2-3	TGTGCCAGCAGTTATTCCCCCGGGAGTACAGATACGCAGTATTTT	CASSYSPGSTDTQYF
NA	NA	TRBV11-3	TRBJ2-2	TGTGCCAGCAGCTTAGCGGGGTTGGGGACCGGGGAGCTGTTTTTT	CASSLAGLGTGELFF
TRBD1	once	TRBV10-3	TRBJ1-2	TGTGCCATCAGTGGCGCAGGGGGGTTCAACTATGGCTACACCTTC	CAISGAGGFNYGYTF
NA	NA	TRBV14	TRBJ1-2	TGTGCCAGCAGCCAACGTAGGGGCTATGGCTACACCTTC	CASSQRRGYGYTF
TRBD1	NA	TRBV7-2	TRBJ1-2	TGTGCCAGCAGCCGACAGGGACCTAACTATGGCTACACCTTC	CASSRQGPNYGYTF
NA	NA	TRBV6-5	TRBJ2-2	TGTGCCAGCAGTTACTCGTTTACATTATCCACCGGGGAGCTGTTTTTT	CASSYSFTLSTGELFF
NA	NA	TRBV29-1	TRBJ2-6	TGCAGCGTTGTCATCTCTGGTGCCAACGTCCTGACTTTC	CSVVISGANVLTF
NA	NA	TRBV10-2	TRBJ2-1	TGCGCCAGCAGTGACCCCCCCATGTACAATGAGCAGTTCTTC	CASSDPPMYNEQFF
NA	NA	TRBV11-3	TRBJ1-1	TGTGCCAGCAGCGCCGGGAGCGTGAACACTGAAGCTTTCTTT	CASSAGSVNTEAFF
TRBD2	NA	TRBV29-1	TRBJ2-5	TGCAGCGCGATGACGACTAGCGGGATGGAGACCCAGTACTTC	CSAMTTSGMETQYF
NA	NA	TRBV7-9	TRBJ2-1	TGTGCCAGCAGCCCACAGGGAGGCTCCTACAATGAGCAGTTCTTC	CASSPQGGSYNEQFF
NA	NA	TRBV18	TRBJ2-3	TGTGCCAGCCGATCAGGGTTTGGGGAACTTGGCACAGATACGCAGTATTTT	CASRSGFGELGTDTQYF
NA	NA	TRBV30	TRBJ1-2	TGTGCCTGGACGCAGGAAAACTATGGCTACACCTTC	CAWTQENYGYTF
TRBD2	few	TRBV11-2	TRBJ2-1	TGTGCCAGCAGCTTACAGACTAGCGGAAATGAGCAGTTCTTC	CASSLQTSGNEQFF
TRBD2	once	TRBV5-1	TRBJ2-3	TGCGCCAGCAGCTTACGGGGACTACCGACAGATACGCAGTATTTT	CASSLRGLPTDTQYF
TRBD1	NA	TRBV27	TRBJ2-7	TGTGCCAGCAGCTGGTCGGTAGGGGGCGCTTACGAGCAGTACTTC	CASSWSVGGAYEQYF
NA	NA	TRBV6-1	TRBJ2-2	TGTGCCAGCCTACCGAACAGGGTGAACACCGGGGAGCTGTTTTTT	CASLPNRVNTGELFF
NA	NA	TRBV5-1	TRBJ1-3	TGCGTCAGCAGCTTGACAGAGGGAAACACCATATATTTT	CVSSLTEGNTIYF
NA	NA	TRBV28	TRBJ2-1	TGTGCCAGCAGGTCTCAAGGGGATGAGCAGTTCTTC	CASRSQGDEQFF
TRBD1	NA	TRBV19	TRBJ2-1	TGTGCCAGTAGTATTTATACCGGGACAGACAATGAGCAGTTCTTC	CASSIYTGTDNEQFF
NA	NA	TRBV4-1	TRBJ1-1	TGCGCCAGCAGCCAAGTCCAAGGGGGGACTGAAGCTTTCTTT	CASSQVQGGTEAFF
TRBD2	NA	TRBV5-4	TRBJ2-2	TGTGCCAGCAGCTTGGCTAGCGGGAGCACCGGGGAGCTGTTTTTT	CASSLASGSTGELFF
NA	NA	TRBV19	TRBJ1-1	TGTGCCAGTAGTACGCATTCGGGGAACACTGAAGCTTTCTTT	CASSTHSGNTEAFF
NA	NA	TRBV11-3	TRBJ2-3	TGTGCCAGCAGCTTAGTGGCGGGTCCTAGCACAGATACGCAGTATTTT	CASSLVAGPSTDTQYF
NA	NA	TRBV6-5	TRBJ2-5	TGTGCCAGCAGTTACTCGAGTCAGGGGGGAGAGACCCAGTACTTC	CASSYSSQGGETQYF
NA	NA	TRBV5-1	TRBJ2-2	TGCGCCAGCAGCTTGGGGGGCCCTCCCGGGGAGCTGTTTTTT	CASSLGGPPGELFF
TRBD2	few	TRBV7-2	TRBJ2-5	TGTGCCAGCAGCTTAGGTCTAGCGGGAGGAGGCGAAGTGGAGACCCAGTACTTC	CASSLGLAGGGEVETQYF
NA	NA	TRBV19	TRBJ2-2	TGTGCCAGTAAAAAGGGCACCGGGGAGCTGTTTTTT	CASKKGTGELFF
NA	NA	TRBV5-1	TRBJ2-6	TGCGCCAGCAGCTTGGGACTGATCTCTGGGGCCAACGTCCTGACTTTC	CASSLGLISGANVLTF
NA	NA	TRBV18	TRBJ1-3	TGTGCCAGCTCACCTTCCGTCGAAACTGGAAACACCATATATTTT	CASSPSVETGNTIYF
TRBD1	NA	TRBV28	TRBJ1-4	TGTGCCAGCAGTTCCGCCGGGACAGGGTATGAAAAACTGTTTTTT	CASSSAGTGYEKLFF
NA	NA	TRBV9	TRBJ1-2	TGTGCCAGCAGCGTTCAGGGTAGGGGTGGCTACACCTTC	CASSVQGRGGYTF
NA	NA	TRBV28	TRBJ1-1	TGTGCCAGCATGACACCGGGTTTCACTGAAGCTTTCTTT	CASMTPGFTEAFF
TRBD2	NA	TRBV9	TRBJ2-5	TGTGCCAGCAGCGTAGGTGCCCTAGCGGGAGGTGAGACCCAGTACTTC	CASSVGALAGGETQYF
NA	once	TRBV18	TRBJ2-3	TGTGCCAGCTCCCCCGGGGACCCTAGCACAGATACGCAGTATTTT	CASSPGDPSTDTQYF
TRBD2	NA	TRBV28	TRBJ2-7	TGTGCCAGCGCCTGGGGGAGGGCAAACTACGAGCAGTACTTC	CASAWGRANYEQYF
NA	NA	TRBV30	TRBJ2-1	TGTGCCTGGAGCCTAGGGACTTCCAATAGCGATGAGCAGTTCTTC	CAWSLGTSNSDEQFF
TRBD1	once	TRBV28	TRBJ1-2	TGTGCTACGACAGGGTCCAACTATGGCTACACCTTC	CATTGSNYGYTF
NA	NA	TRBV29-1	TRBJ2-1	TGCAGCGTTGAAGGTGGGACAAACCACTACAATGAGCAGTTCTTC	CSVEGGTNHYNEQFF
TRBD1	NA	TRBV2	TRBJ2-1	TGTGCCAGCAGGGATACAGGGGGCGACTACAATGAGCAGTTCTTC	CASRDTGGDYNEQFF
NA	NA	TRBV7-2	TRBJ1-4	TGTGCCAGCAGCTCAGGGGTTATTACTCATGAAAAACTGTTTTTT	CASSSGVITHEKLFF
NA	NA	TRBV7-9	TRBJ2-1	TGTGCCAGCAGCCCCCCCCCGCGCTTGGGCGATGAGCAGTTCTTC	CASSPPPRLGDEQFF
TRBD2	NA	TRBV5-1	TRBJ2-1	TGCGCCAGCAGCTTGGACACGACGGGAGGGAGGGATGAGCAGTTCTTC	CASSLDTTGGRDEQFF
TRBD1	NA	TRBV5-1	TRBJ2-7	TGCGCCAGCAGCTCGATGGACAGGACCCCCTACGAGCAGTACTTC	CASSSMDRTPYEQYF